Following are 24 T cell receptor beta chains from one sample sequenced in a study of identical twins. TCRdb itself ran the 5' RACE reads through MiXCR, one entry per CDR3 protein. The repertoire has fewer than 900,000 distinct CDR3 sequences, 21% of them found once; the top ten carry about 4.5%. This sample also appeared in a second study, on T cells expressing NK-cell markers.

Sequenced sample: PBMCs. The source of these receptors is a woman under 30 in good health.

This clonotype turned up a few times. The rearrangement joins TRBV2 to TRBJ2-5, with a weak D call TRBD2 (6 bases). Germline lookup yields CDR1 SNHLY and CDR2 FYNNEI. The CDR3 covers 16 residues. Trimming removed 4 bases at V and 3 bases at J, with 18 bases between. CDR3 amino acids: CASSGARGAGKETQYF. The CDR3 DNA reads as TGTGCCAGCAGTGGGGCCCGCGGTGCGGGAAAAGAGACCCAGTACTTC.

This clonotype was recorded a few times. The genes are TRBV10-3 and TRBJ2-3; D is uncertain. Germline V lookup: CDR1 ENHRY, CDR2 SYGVKD. The V gene lost 4 bases and the J gene lost 6 bases, with 5 bases spanning the gap. The CDR3 is made up of 11 amino acids. CDR3 bases: TGTGCCATCAGTGTCCGGGATACGCAGTATTTT. Its translation is CAISVRDTQYF.

The chain employs TRBV7-8 and TRBJ1-1; 10 positions match TRBD1. The CDR3 runs to 16 residues. V lost 5 bases, J lost 1 base, and 7 bases stayed unmatched. CDR1 and CDR2 from the germline V gene are SGHVS and FQNEAQ. The CDR3 nucleotides are TGTGCCAGCAGCCCCCGGGACAGGGGATCGAACACTGAAGCTTTCTTT. This encodes CASSPRDRGSNTEAFF.

The chain uses TRBV4-2 and TRBJ2-3; possible D gene TRBD2, 7 bases. Germline V gives CDR1 LGHNA, CDR2 YNFKEQ. The CDR3 has 17 residues. Trimming took off 0 bases at V and 6 bases at J, with 19 bases between the two ends. The CDR3 loop reads CASSQDQRGGARDTQYF. The DNA of the CDR3 is TGTGCCAGCAGCCAAGATCAGAGGGGGGGGGCCAGGGATACGCAGTATTTT.

This clonotype was recorded many times. V and J are TRBV12-3 or TRBV12-4 and TRBJ2-1, with D unresolved. V was cut by 8 bases and J by 2 bases, with 22 bases left in between. The CDR3 sequence is 17 residues long. The CDR3: CASGSPIVIGAYNEQFF. The CDR3 DNA is TGTGCCAGCGGGTCACCGATAGTCATTGGGGCCTACAATGAGCAGTTCTTC.

This clonotype came up a few times. In nucleotides, the CDR3 is TGTGCCTCCCCGGACCACTCTAAAGAGACCCAGTACTTC. Amino acid sequence: CASPDHSKETQYF. The chain combines TRBV19 with TRBJ2-5; D not resolved. Germline CDR1 and CDR2: LNHDA and SQIVND (reference sequence). Deletions cut 11 bases from V and 3 bases from J, with 16 bases between. This CDR3 spans 13 amino acids.

This clonotype was found once. The chain joins TRBV20-1 to TRBJ2-3; D may be TRBD1 or TRBD2 (5 bases each). In germline, CDR1 is DFQATT, CDR2 SNEGSKA (reference sequence). The CDR3 contains 17 residues. Trimming left V 0 bases short and J 3 bases short, with 19 bases between. The CDR3, as DNA: TGCAGTGCTAGAGATCCGGGGCGATACGAGGATACAGATACGCAGTATTTT. Its protein product is CSARDPGRYEDTDTQYF.

This clonotype was seen at least ten times. V is TRBV7-2 and J is TRBJ1-1; perhaps TRBD1 as D (5 bases). V was cut by 1 base and J by 5 bases, with 8 bases left in between. CDR3 length: 13 residues. From germline, CDR1 is SGHTA and CDR2 FQGNSA. CDR3 sequence reads: CASSLGGVTEAFF. CDR3 nucleotide sequence: TGTGCCAGCAGCTTAGGGGGGGTTACTGAAGCTTTCTTT. Together with reference TRBV7-2 and TRBJ1-1, the CDR3 gives the full variable domain: GAGVSQSPSNKVTEKGKDVELRCDPISGHTALYWYRQSLGQGLEFLIYFQGNSAPDKSGLPSDRFSAERTGGSVSTLTIQRTQQEDSAVYLCASSLGGVTEAFFGQGTRLTVV.

This clonotype was seen ten or more times. The J gene is TRBJ2-1, the V gene TRBV20-1; D might be TRBD2 (5 bases). Germline assignment: CDR1 DFQATT and CDR2 SNEGSKA (reference sequence). V was shortened by 6 bases and J by 6 bases, with 9 bases between the two germline ends. CDR3 size: 11 residues. The CDR3, as DNA: TGCAGTGCGAACGGGGTCAATGAGCAGTTCTTC. Translated: CSANGVNEQFF.

Only one count was recorded for this clonotype. The chain joins TRBV3-1 to TRBJ2-1; 9 positions agree with TRBD2. The CDR3 sequence is 15 residues long. Germline CDR1 is LGHDT and CDR2 is YNNKEL (reference sequence). V was clipped by 4 bases and J by 9 bases; unmatched bases: 10. Written as DNA, the CDR3 is TGTGCCAGCAGCCGCCGGGGTAGCGGGAGCGGTGAGCAGTTCTTC. It codes for CASSRRGSGSGEQFF.

This clonotype appeared many times. The chain has TRBV20-1 and TRBJ2-5; D gene unclear. The CDR3 has 14 amino acids. CDR1 and CDR2 (germline): DFQATT, SNEGSKA (reference sequence). Trimming removed 0 bases at V and 2 bases at J, with 10 bases between. CDR3 sequence: CSARDGSEQETQYF. CDR3 in DNA: TGCAGTGCTAGAGATGGGTCAGAACAAGAGACCCAGTACTTC.

This clonotype was seen many times. J is TRBJ1-1 and V is TRBV29-1, with D unresolved. The CDR3 runs 12 residues. Trimming took off 4 bases at V and 5 bases at J, with 11 bases between the two ends. Per germline, CDR1 SQVTM and CDR2 ANQGSEA. CDR3 protein: CSVGDSFTEAFF. In DNA form, the CDR3 reads TGCAGCGTTGGGGATTCTTTTACTGAAGCTTTCTTT.

This clonotype has a handful of counts. This chain links TRBV20-1 with TRBJ2-1; 9 bases line up with TRBD2. Germline values: CDR1 DFQATT, CDR2 SNEGSKA (reference sequence). The CDR3 loop spans 12 amino acids. V trimming: 3 bases; J trimming: 9 bases; junction bases outside the gene matches: 3. The CDR3 loop is CSASGSGSEQFF. CDR3 coding DNA: TGCAGTGCTAGCGGTAGCGGGAGTGAGCAGTTCTTC.

This clonotype has a handful of counts. The rearrangement links TRBV20-1 to TRBJ2-2; the D call may be TRBD1 or TRBD2 (5 bases each). The CDR3 extends over 13 amino acids. V dropped 6 bases and J dropped 6 bases, with 14 bases sitting between them. Per the germline V gene, CDR1 is DFQATT and CDR2 is SNEGSKA (reference sequence). The CDR3 DNA reads TGCAGTGCCACCCCAAGGGGAGCCGGGGAGCTGTTTTTT. Its protein product is CSATPRGAGELFF.

This chain uses TRBV5-1 with TRBJ2-5; D gene unclear. Trimming pared 1 base from V and 3 bases from J, leaving 10 bases between. This CDR3 is 14 amino acids long. The germline V gene encodes CDR1 SGHRS and CDR2 YFSETQ. CDR3 region: CASSLSLVEETQYF. The CDR3 nucleotides are TGCGCCAGCAGCTTGTCTCTAGTTGAAGAGACCCAGTACTTC.

The chain carries TRBV12-3 or TRBV12-4 and TRBJ2-1; tentatively, D is TRBD2 (6 bases). The V and J ends lost 3 bases and 5 bases respectively, with 11 bases between them. This CDR3 is built from 14 residues. The CDR3 reads CASSFGGLHNEQFF. The CDR3 bases are TGTGCCAGCAGTTTCGGGGGACTTCACAATGAGCAGTTCTTC.

The chain links TRBV2 to TRBJ2-1, with D unresolved. The CDR3 sequence is 13 residues long. V lost 3 bases and J 3 bases, leaving 6 bases between the germline ends. Germline V lookup: CDR1 SNHLY, CDR2 FYNNEI. The CDR3 DNA is TGTGCCAGCAGTGACCAGCTCTACAATGAGCAGTTCTTC. This encodes CASSDQLYNEQFF.

A few counts support this clonotype. V usage is TRBV7-2 and J usage is TRBJ1-1; D not resolved. The CDR3 spans 11 residues. CDR1 is SGHTA, CDR2 FQGNSA, per germline. Trimming removed 8 bases at V and 8 bases at J, with 12 bases between. The CDR3 nucleotides read TGTGCCAGCGGAGGTGCGGGCGAAGCTTTCTTT. Its protein product is CASGGAGEAFF.

This clonotype was recorded many times. V gene TRBV20-1 combines with J gene TRBJ1-2; 10 bases fit TRBD1. Germline V lookup: CDR1 DFQATT, CDR2 SNEGSKA (reference sequence). The CDR3 runs to 13 residues. V was pared by 2 bases and J by 7 bases, with 4 bases of the junction left unmatched. The CDR3 protein is CSARRQGALGYTF. DNA of the CDR3: TGCAGTGCTAGACGACAGGGGGCTCTTGGCTACACCTTC.

J is TRBJ2-1 and V is TRBV7-6; 7 positions agree with TRBD2. After removal of 0 bases from V and 4 bases from J, the junction contained 6 bases not matched to a gene. The CDR3 sequence is 16 residues long. Germline CDR1 and CDR2: SGHVS and FNYEAQ. The CDR3 sequence is CASSLAPGTTYNEQFF. The CDR3 DNA follows: TGTGCCAGCAGCTTAGCCCCCGGGACTACTTACAATGAGCAGTTCTTC.

This clonotype was seen only a few times. The CDR3 loop reads CASSWGRGNPHEQYF. The CDR3 DNA is TGTGCCAGCAGTTGGGGACGGGGGAATCCTCACGAGCAGTACTTC. The gene calls are TRBV12-3 or TRBV12-4 and TRBJ2-7; tentative D call: TRBD2 (6 bases). This CDR3 is built from 15 residues. V lost 4 bases and J 5 bases, leaving 18 bases between the germline ends.

This clonotype was counted a few times. This sequence joins TRBV12-3 or TRBV12-4 and TRBJ2-1; D gene unclear. V was shortened by 6 bases and J by 7 bases, with 19 bases between the two germline ends. The CDR3 covers 15 residues. As DNA, the CDR3 is TGTGCCAGCAGCCCTACGGTGGCAGCCTGGAATGAGCAGTTCTTC. It codes for CASSPTVAAWNEQFF.

V is TRBV11-3 and J is TRBJ2-2; 13 nucleotides match TRBD2. The V segment lost 4 bases and the J segment 7 bases; nucleotides outside the gene matches: 9. The length of the CDR3 is 17 residues. Germline-derived CDR1 and CDR2 are SGHNT and YENEEA. CDR3 DNA: TGTGCCAGCAGCTCCCAACTAGCGGGAGGGCTTAACGGGGAGCTGTTTTTT. It translates to CASSSQLAGGLNGELFF.

The chain joins TRBV20-1 to TRBJ2-3, with TRBD2 as a possible D gene (6 bases). Germline CDR1 is DFQATT and CDR2 is SNEGSKA (reference sequence). This CDR3 region has 14 residues. V was pared by 5 bases and J by 3 bases, with 15 bases between. The CDR3, as DNA: TGCAGTGCTGCCCCCGGCGGGGCTACAGATACGCAGTATTTT. The encoded protein is CSAAPGGATDTQYF.